Given below is one T cell receptor (beta chain) in context. Its matching antigen is unknown. The sample comes from a study of blood T cells in healthy people across ages. Study results and limitations: Roughly linear age-related decline in beta diversity appeared, significant by age about 40.

The authors extracted at least 5 micrograms of total RNA per sample. Through a sample-barcoded 5' primer and a J-beta primer mix, a second PCR was run for about 7 to 12 cycles. Each sample yielded at least 2.5 million CDR3-containing paired-end reads. TCRdb processed the 5' RACE reads anew with MiXCR; each CDR3 protein has one entry. The sample holds around 1,800,000 distinct CDR3 sequences, more than 35% seen once. The V end was cut by 5 bases, the J end by 2 bases, with 14 bases between. CDR3 size: 14 residues. CDR1 is SGHRS and CDR2 is YFSETQ in the germline V gene. The TCR originated in a human donor in good health. Sequencing was carried out using blood. V usage is TRBV5-1 and J usage is TRBJ2-7, with D possibly matching TRBD2 (5 bases). This chain's CDR3 is CASSFMDSAYEQYF. CDR3 nucleotides: TGCGCCAGCAGTTTTATGGACTCAGCCTACGAGCAGTACTTC.